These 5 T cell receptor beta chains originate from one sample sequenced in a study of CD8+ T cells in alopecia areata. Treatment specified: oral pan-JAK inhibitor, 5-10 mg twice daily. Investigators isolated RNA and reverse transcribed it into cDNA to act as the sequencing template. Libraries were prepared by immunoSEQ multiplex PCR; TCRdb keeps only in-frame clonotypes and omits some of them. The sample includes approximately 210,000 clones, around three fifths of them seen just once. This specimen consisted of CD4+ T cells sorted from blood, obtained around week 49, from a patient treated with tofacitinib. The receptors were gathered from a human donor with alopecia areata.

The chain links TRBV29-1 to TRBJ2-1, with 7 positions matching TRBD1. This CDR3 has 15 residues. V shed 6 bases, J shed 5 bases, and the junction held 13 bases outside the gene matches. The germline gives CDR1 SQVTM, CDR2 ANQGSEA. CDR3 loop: CSVSGRTGQHNEQFF. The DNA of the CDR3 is TGCAGCGTCTCGGGAAGGACAGGTCAACACAATGAGCAGTTCTTC.

CDR3: CASSLAIAVYEQYF. CDR3 bases: TGTGCCAGCAGCTTGGCCATAGCGGTTTACGAGCAGTACTTC. This chain joins TRBV5-6 and TRBJ2-7, with TRBD2 as a possible D gene (6 bases). With 0 bases removed from V and 4 bases from J, the gap between germline ends came to 11 bases. Germline V gene sequence: CDR1 SGHDT, CDR2 YYEEEE. The CDR3 extends over 14 amino acids.

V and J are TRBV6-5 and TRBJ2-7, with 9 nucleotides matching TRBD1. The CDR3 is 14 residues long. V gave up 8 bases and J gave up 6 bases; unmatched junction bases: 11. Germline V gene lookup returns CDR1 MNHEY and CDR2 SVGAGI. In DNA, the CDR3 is TGTGCCAGCGGATGGGACAGGGTTCACGCCGAGCAGTACTTC. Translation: CASGWDRVHAEQYF.

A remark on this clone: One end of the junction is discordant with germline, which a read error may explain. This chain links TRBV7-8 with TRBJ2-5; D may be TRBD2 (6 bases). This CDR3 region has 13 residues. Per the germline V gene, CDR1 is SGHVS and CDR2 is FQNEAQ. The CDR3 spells CASSVASAETQYF. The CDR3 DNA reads TGTGCCAGCAGCGTAGCTAGCGCAGAGACCCAGTACTTC.

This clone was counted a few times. In nucleotides, the CDR3 is TGTGCCAGCAGCGTAGGTCTAGGTGGACGATACGAGCAGTACTTC. The encoded protein is CASSVGLGGRYEQYF. V and J are TRBV9 and TRBJ2-7; no clear D gene. There are 15 residues in the CDR3. Germline assignment: CDR1 SGDLS and CDR2 YYNGEE. The V and J ends lost 0 bases and 4 bases respectively, with 14 bases between them.